This T cell receptor (beta chain) was sequenced during a study of control samples from healthy donors and cancer patients. The assay was immunoSEQ multiplex PCR, and TCRdb's table has in-frame clones only and misses some. Of 100,000 to 150,000 clones listed, more than 70% are singletons. V lost 5 bases, J lost 6 bases, and 11 bases stayed unmatched. The CDR3 is 17 residues long. Per the germline V gene, CDR1 is KGHDR and CDR2 is SFDVKD. V usage is TRBV24-1 and J usage is TRBJ2-2; 10 bases align to TRBD1. Sample: blood. The TCR comes from a man between 50 and 59 years old in good health. CDR3 residues: CATSGTAGTGDAGELFF. The CDR3 DNA sequence: TGTGCCACCAGTGGTACCGCCGGGACAGGGGATGCCGGGGAGCTGTTTTTT.